This section outlines one TCR beta chain sequence together with its context. The clone's antigen remains unknown. Per-nucleotide qualities are absent, and no much larger clonotype sits a single base away. Each clonotype received, on average, 10x coverage in deep resolution sequencing performed on a MiSeq, where the target depth lay between 1 in 1 million and 1 in 200,000 T cells. TCR beta libraries were generated with the immunoSEQ hsTCRB Kit. In the paper's pipeline: The data were analyzed with ImmunoSEQ Analyzer and ImmunoSEQ Data Assistant, and V, D and J gene assignments followed IMGT definitions. Clonality was computed as one minus normalized Shannon entropy of productive rearrangement frequencies, ranging from 0 to 1. Only overrepresented clonotypes making up at least 0.05% of the repertoire of each patient were included in the public clonotype analysis. More than ten age-matched healthy donor repertoires from immuneACCESS were used as controls for clonality. TCRdb holds this immuneACCESS table with in-frame rearrangements only. Some clones are missing; in checked studies, unresolved V genes explain under half, and the rest has no known cause. Clonal size and the V and J genes are those of that table, whereas D and trimming came from the DNA. The sample data list 300,000 to 400,000 clones, and roughly two thirds of these were observed just once. Under 8% of the sample goes to the ten largest clones.

From its cysteine to its phenylalanine, the CDR3 spans 16 amino acids. The CDR3 DNA has 48 bases and is translated from base 1. From the germline V gene, CDR1 is SGHVS and CDR2 is FQNEAQ. V trim: 7 bases; J trim: 6 bases; unmatched bases: 11. This specimen comes from a study of cytotoxic CD8 clonotypes in ibrutinib-treated CLL (TCRdb year 2021). Regarding the study in general: The cohort was composed of some twelve relapsed/refractory and about 15 treatment-naive patients; IGHV unmutated status was identified in fewer than 18 patients. Longitudinal samples were obtainable from about 30% of the 86 participants in the trial. Patients were still on ibrutinib when every remission and progressive disease sample was collected. Cryopreserved peripheral blood mononuclear cells were obtained prior to treatment, at the time of response, and at either disease progression or sustained remission. Responses were partial in about 25 patients and complete in 2; after median 68 months follow-up, some 14 stayed in remission and some twelve progressed. The response samples were drawn at a median of approximately 11 months into treatment, with a range of about 6 to 36 months. Samples averaged about 260,000 productive templates and 90,000 to 100,000 productive rearrangements.

Overall study outcomes, separate from this receptor: Baseline clonality exceeded that of age-matched healthy donors and correlated strongly with circulating CD8+ T-cell counts. Public clonotypes were found to be uncommon and were observed to contract or remain stable during treatment; the increase in clonality was shown to reflect expansion of private clonotypes at ibrutinib response. Clonality rose at ibrutinib response, remained stable during sustained remission, and dropped back toward baseline at progression. Sampling times were not matched between patients in sustained remission and patients whose disease was progressing, and lymph node repertoires were not examined.

For TCR beta library preparation, approximately 2 micrograms of genomic DNA was extracted from cryopreserved PBMCs. High-throughput TCR beta sequencing was performed on longitudinal blood samples from CLL patients receiving ibrutinib monotherapy. The patients were enrolled in a single-center, open-label phase 2 trial of ibrutinib monotherapy. Sequences were derived from PBMCs, sampled after 36 months of ibrutinib treatment. The chain joins TRBV7-8 to TRBJ2-5; 13 bases in between match TRBD2. The TCR originated in a human donor with chronic lymphocytic leukemia. The CDR3 corresponds to CASNSPGLAGYKTQYF. The DNA sequence follows: TGTGCCAGCAACTCCCCGGGACTAGCGGGGTATAAGACCCAGTACTTC.